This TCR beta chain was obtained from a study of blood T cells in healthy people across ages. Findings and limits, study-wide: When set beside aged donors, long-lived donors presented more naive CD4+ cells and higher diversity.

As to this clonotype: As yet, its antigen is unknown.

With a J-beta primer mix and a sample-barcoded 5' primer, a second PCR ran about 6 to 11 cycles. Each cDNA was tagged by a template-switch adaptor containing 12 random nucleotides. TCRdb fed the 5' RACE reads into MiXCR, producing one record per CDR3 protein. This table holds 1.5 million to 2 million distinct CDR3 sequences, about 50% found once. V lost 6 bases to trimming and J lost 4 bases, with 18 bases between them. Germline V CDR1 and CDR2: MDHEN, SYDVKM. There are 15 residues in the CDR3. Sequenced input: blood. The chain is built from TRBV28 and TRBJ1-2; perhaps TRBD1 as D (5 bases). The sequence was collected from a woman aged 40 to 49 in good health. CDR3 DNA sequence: TGTGCCAGCAGCCCCTCAGACAGACCAGTCTATGGCTACACCTTC. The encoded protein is CASSPSDRPVYGYTF.